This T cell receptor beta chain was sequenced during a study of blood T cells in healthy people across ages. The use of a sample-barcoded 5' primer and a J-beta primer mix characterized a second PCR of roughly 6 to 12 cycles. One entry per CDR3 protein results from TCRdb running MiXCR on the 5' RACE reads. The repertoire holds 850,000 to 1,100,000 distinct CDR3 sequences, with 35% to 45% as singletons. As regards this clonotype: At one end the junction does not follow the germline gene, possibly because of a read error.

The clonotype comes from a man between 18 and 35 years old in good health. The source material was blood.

The CDR3, as DNA: TGTGCCAGCAGCCAAGTGTCGACGAAATACGGAGGCTACATCTTC. Translating it yields CASSQVSTKYGGYIF. The chain links TRBV3-1 to TRBJ1-2; no clear D gene. The CDR3 consists of 15 residues. Germline assignment: CDR1 LGHDT and CDR2 YNNKEL (reference sequence). Looking up the rest from reference TRBV3-1 and TRBJ1-2 gives the full variable domain: DTAVSQTPKYLVTQMGNDKSIKCEQNLGHDTMYWYKQDSKKFLKIMFSYNNKELIINETVPNRFSPKSPDKAHLNLHINSLELGDSAVYFCASSQVSTKYGGYIFGSGTRLTVV.